This TCR beta chain was retrieved from a study of T cell changes during pregnancy in multiple sclerosis. Germline CDR1 is LNHDA and CDR2 is SQIVND (reference sequence). Trimming took 2 bases from V and 0 from J, leaving 8 bases between them. CDR3 length equals 14 residues. Sequencing was performed with immunoSEQ multiplex PCR; in TCRdb, only in-frame clones are kept and a portion is missing. The sample includes about 110,000 clones, approximately 90% of them seen just once. The starting material was peripheral blood, obtained in the third trimester of pregnancy. The rearrangement uses TRBV19 and TRBJ2-7, with D possibly matching TRBD2 (5 bases). This sequence was found in a female donor with multiple sclerosis, enrolled in a pregnancy study. CDR3 sequence: CASSIRAGSYEQYF. The CDR3 nucleotides read TGTGCCAGTAGTATAAGGGCGGGCTCCTACGAGCAGTACTTC.